This is a list of T cell receptor beta chains from one sample in a study of OX40 agonist ivuxolimab in advanced cancers. Measured with immunoSEQ multiplex PCR; TCRdb has only the in-frame clones, and not every one. The repertoire has approximately 40,000 clones, about 80% of them found once; the top ten carry approximately 20%. Here the sequenced sample was CD4+ or CD8+ T cells sorted from blood, taken in a trial of the OX40 agonist ivuxolimab. The receptors originated from an adult with an advanced solid tumor such as melanoma, head and neck, liver or kidney cancer. The CDR3 runs from the conserved cysteine through the conserved F or W. The D gene is left open where the match is weak. Part of the rows lack a size; the others show once, few, many or a class for expanded clones.

V: TRBV5-1
D: -
J: TRBJ2-7
size: -
length: 13
DNA: TGCGCCAGCAGCTTGCAAAACCCCTACGAGCAGTACTTC
CDR3: CASSLQNPYEQYF

V: TRBV10-3
D: TRBD1
J: TRBJ1-1
size: -
length: 15
DNA: TGTGCCATCAGTGAGCTGGACAGGGGTCGACCTGAAGCTTTCTTT
CDR3: CAISELDRGRPEAFF

V: TRBV28
D: -
J: TRBJ2-7
size: few
length: 15
DNA: TGTGCCAGCAGTTTATACAGGGACGGCTCCTACGAGCAGTACTTC
CDR3: CASSLYRDGSYEQYF

V: TRBV29-1
D: TRBD1
J: TRBJ2-2
size: -
length: 13
DNA: TGCAGCGTTGGACGGACAGGGAACGGGGAGCTGTTTTTT
CDR3: CSVGRTGNGELFF

V: TRBV25-1
D: -
J: TRBJ2-7
size: -
length: 14
DNA: TGTGCCAGCAGTGTCAGGGATTTCCCTTACGAGCAGTACTTC
CDR3: CASSVRDFPYEQYF

V: TRBV28
D: -
J: TRBJ1-1
size: -
length: 14
DNA: TGTGCCAGCAGCCCCCCCGGGGGGCGGACTGAAGCTTTCTTT
CDR3: CASSPPGGRTEAFF

V: TRBV2
D: -
J: TRBJ1-1
size: few
length: 12
DNA: TGTGCCAGCAGCGTAGGCAGGACTGAAGCTTTCTTT
CDR3: CASSVGRTEAFF

V: TRBV14
D: -
J: TRBJ2-2
size: -
length: 18
DNA: TGTGCCAGCAGCCACCAAAGACGGGGGCAGGGAAACACCGGGGAGCTGTTTTTT
CDR3: CASSHQRRGQGNTGELFF

V: TRBV4-3
D: -
J: TRBJ1-4
size: -
length: 16
DNA: TGCGCCAGCAGCCAGACCTTAGGAACAACTAATGAAAAACTGTTTTTT
CDR3: CASSQTLGTTNEKLFF

V: TRBV6-1
D: -
J: TRBJ2-7
size: -
length: 12
DNA: TGTGCCAGCGGACAACTGACCTACGAGCAGTACTTC
CDR3: CASGQLTYEQYF

V: TRBV13
D: TRBD1
J: TRBJ1-1
size: -
length: 12
DNA: TGTGCCAGCAGCTTAAGTCCGGGACAGGCTTTCTTT
CDR3: CASSLSPGQAFF

V: TRBV5-1
D: TRBD2
J: TRBJ2-1
size: -
length: 20
DNA: TGCGCCAGCAGCCCCGAGAGGACTAGCGGGAGTAAGGCGGGTATAAATGAGCAGTTCTTC
CDR3: CASSPERTSGSKAGINEQFF

V: TRBV9
D: -
J: TRBJ2-5
size: -
length: 14
DNA: TGTGCCAGCAGCGTAGGAGGGAGTCAAGAGACCCAGTACTTC
CDR3: CASSVGGSQETQYF

V: TRBV7-9
D: -
J: TRBJ2-2
size: few
length: 12
DNA: TGTGCCAGCACCGACGGTTCCGGGGAGCTGTTTTTT
CDR3: CASTDGSGELFF

V: TRBV28
D: TRBD1
J: TRBJ1-5
size: -
length: 17
DNA: TGTGCCAGCAGCCCCCGGGAGACAGGGGATCTAAATCAGCCCCAGCATTTT
CDR3: CASSPRETGDLNQPQHF

V: TRBV2
D: TRBD2
J: TRBJ2-3
size: -
length: 14
DNA: TGTGCCAGCGGACTAGCGGGAGGCACAGATACGCAGTATTTT
CDR3: CASGLAGGTDTQYF

V: TRBV4-3
D: TRBD1
J: TRBJ2-7
size: -
length: 18
DNA: TGCGCCAGCAGCCAAGTTCTAATGAGGGACAGGGAATCCTACGAGCAGTACTTC
CDR3: CASSQVLMRDRESYEQYF

V: TRBV27
D: TRBD2
J: TRBJ2-3
size: -
length: 14
DNA: TGTGCCAGCAGTCCTAGCGGGAGCCCAGATACGCAGTATTTT
CDR3: CASSPSGSPDTQYF

V: TRBV6-1
D: TRBD1
J: TRBJ2-7
size: -
length: 13
DNA: TGTGCCAGCAGTGTACAGGGGACCTACGAGCAGTACTTC
CDR3: CASSVQGTYEQYF

V: TRBV6-1
D: TRBD1
J: TRBJ2-7
size: -
length: 13
DNA: TGTGCCAGCAGCCCCGGACAGGGTAGCGAGCAGTACTTC
CDR3: CASSPGQGSEQYF

V: TRBV28
D: -
J: TRBJ2-2
size: -
length: 14
DNA: TGTGCCAGCAGTTTATACATGAACACCGGGGAGCTGTTTTTT
CDR3: CASSLYMNTGELFF

V: TRBV5-8
D: -
J: TRBJ1-1
size: few
length: 14
DNA: TGTGCCAGCAGCTACTCCGCAGGGTACACTGAAGCTTTCTTT
CDR3: CASSYSAGYTEAFF

V: TRBV27
D: TRBD1
J: TRBJ2-3
size: -
length: 15
DNA: TGTGCCAGCAGTTTCTCCGGGACAGGGGCGGATACGCAGTATTTT
CDR3: CASSFSGTGADTQYF

V: TRBV6-5
D: TRBD1
J: TRBJ2-1
size: -
length: 15
DNA: TGTGCCAGCAGCACCGGGACAGGGATAATAAATGAGCAGTTCTTC
CDR3: CASSTGTGIINEQFF

V: TRBV2
D: -
J: TRBJ2-5
size: -
length: 15
DNA: TGTGCCAGCAGTTGGTTGGTGTCGGCAGGGGAGACCCAGTACTTC
CDR3: CASSWLVSAGETQYF

V: TRBV9
D: -
J: TRBJ1-2
size: -
length: 12
DNA: TGTGCCAGCAGCGACGACAGCTATGGCTACACCTTC
CDR3: CASSDDSYGYTF

V: TRBV5-1
D: TRBD2
J: TRBJ2-7
size: few
length: 15
DNA: TGCGCCAGCAGCTCCGGGTGGACTAGCGGGGACGAGCAGTACTTC
CDR3: CASSSGWTSGDEQYF

V: TRBV6-5
D: -
J: TRBJ2-1
size: -
length: 14
DNA: TGTGCCAGCAGTTACAAGGCAGGCTACAATGAGCAGTTCTTC
CDR3: CASSYKAGYNEQFF

V: TRBV9
D: TRBD2
J: TRBJ2-2
size: -
length: 16
DNA: TGTGCCAGCAGCAAACTAGCGGGTTGGAACACCGGGGAGCTGTTTTTT
CDR3: CASSKLAGWNTGELFF

V: TRBV4-1
D: -
J: TRBJ1-5
size: -
length: 14
DNA: TGCGCCAGCAGCCAAGATGCGAGCAATCAGCCCCAGCATTTT
CDR3: CASSQDASNQPQHF

V: TRBV28
D: TRBD2
J: TRBJ2-1
size: -
length: 15
DNA: TGTGCCAGCAGTTTGGGACTAGCGGGAGTAAATGAGCAGTTCTTC
CDR3: CASSLGLAGVNEQFF

V: TRBV7-9
D: -
J: TRBJ2-3
size: -
length: 13
DNA: TGTGCCAGCAGCTTGGTCAGCACAGATACGCAGTATTTT
CDR3: CASSLVSTDTQYF

V: TRBV9
D: -
J: TRBJ1-4
size: -
length: 16
DNA: TGTGCCAGCAGCGCTCACTCAGTTGCAACTAATGAAAAACTGTTTTTT
CDR3: CASSAHSVATNEKLFF

V: TRBV28
D: -
J: TRBJ1-4
size: -
length: 17
DNA: TGTGCCAGCAGTCTAACAGGGACTGGGGTGATAGATGAAAAACTGTTTTTT
CDR3: CASSLTGTGVIDEKLFF

V: TRBV6-5
D: -
J: TRBJ2-7
size: -
length: 14
DNA: TGTGCCAGCAGTTATCGTCTGAAGATGACCGAGCAGTACTTC
CDR3: CASSYRLKMTEQYF

V: TRBV7-9
D: -
J: TRBJ1-2
size: once
length: 13
DNA: TGTGCCAGCAGCTTAGATGGGGTCGTTGGCTACACCTTC
CDR3: CASSLDGVVGYTF

V: TRBV7-6
D: -
J: TRBJ1-5
size: -
length: 13
DNA: TGTGCCAGCAGCCGCCTAGGGAGTGGGCCCCAGCATTTT
CDR3: CASSRLGSGPQHF

V: TRBV5-1
D: -
J: TRBJ1-1
size: few
length: 13
DNA: TGCGCCAGCAGCTTGGTCTCTAACACTGAAGCTTTCTTT
CDR3: CASSLVSNTEAFF

V: TRBV6-5
D: -
J: TRBJ2-2
size: -
length: 14
DNA: TGTGCCAGCAGTTACTCGATTACTACCGGGGAGCTGTTTTTT
CDR3: CASSYSITTGELFF

V: TRBV9
D: -
J: TRBJ1-3
size: many
length: 15
DNA: TGTGCCAGCAGCGGACCGAGAGCGTTTGGAAACACCATATATTTT
CDR3: CASSGPRAFGNTIYF

V: TRBV7-9
D: -
J: TRBJ2-5
size: -
length: 15
DNA: TGTGCCAGCAGCTCCCCCAAAAGGCCAGAGGAGACCCAGTACTTC
CDR3: CASSSPKRPEETQYF

V: TRBV10-2
D: -
J: TRBJ2-7
size: -
length: 15
DNA: TGCGCCAGCAGTGAAGGGGACGACAGCCCCTACGAGCAGTACTTC
CDR3: CASSEGDDSPYEQYF

V: TRBV10-2
D: TRBD2
J: TRBJ2-7
size: -
length: 14
DNA: TGCGCCAGCAGGACTAGCGAAAGAACCTACGAGCAGTACTTC
CDR3: CASRTSERTYEQYF

V: TRBV6-4
D: TRBD2
J: TRBJ2-3
size: -
length: 15
DNA: TGTGCCAGCAGTGACACTAGCGGGGAGACAGATACGCAGTATTTT
CDR3: CASSDTSGETDTQYF

V: TRBV28
D: TRBD1
J: TRBJ1-5
size: -
length: 14
DNA: TGTGCCAGCAGTTTGACAGGGAGCATTCAGCCCCAGCATTTT
CDR3: CASSLTGSIQPQHF

V: TRBV5-1
D: TRBD2
J: TRBJ2-5
size: -
length: 15
DNA: TGCGCCAGCAGCGCTAGCGGGGGGTACCAAGAGACCCAGTACTTC
CDR3: CASSASGGYQETQYF

V: TRBV21-1
D: -
J: TRBJ2-5
size: -
length: 17
DNA: TGTGCCAGCAGGAAATCTCTAGCGGGAGCTCCTCTAGAGACCCAGTACTTC
CDR3: CASRKSLAGAPLETQYF

V: TRBV29-1
D: -
J: TRBJ2-7
size: -
length: 14
DNA: TGCAGCGTTCAGGGAGTCGGGGTGCTGGACGAGCAGTACTTC
CDR3: CSVQGVGVLDEQYF

V: TRBV7-6
D: -
J: TRBJ1-2
size: -
length: 16
DNA: TGTGCCAGCAGCTTGAGGTCCGGGGTCCTTAACTATGGCTACACCTTC
CDR3: CASSLRSGVLNYGYTF

V: TRBV2
D: TRBD1
J: TRBJ2-7
size: -
length: 15
DNA: TGTGCCAGCAACGTAGTGGGGACAGCCATCTACGAGCAGTACTTC
CDR3: CASNVVGTAIYEQYF